A selection of T cell receptor beta chains follows, all from one sample in a study of T cell responses to AZD1222 COVID-19 vaccine. Sequencing was performed with immunoSEQ multiplex PCR; in TCRdb, only in-frame clones are kept and a portion is missing. Seen here are some 120,000 clones, approximately 86% observed once, and the top ten hold approximately 9.6%. The starting material was peripheral blood, obtained on day 0 of AZD1222 vaccination. These receptors originate from an adult in good health. The CDR3 runs from the conserved cysteine through the conserved F or W. Each record gives: J gene, V gene, CDR3 protein.

TRBJ2-2	TRBV4-1	CASSQRRTNTGELFF
TRBJ1-1	TRBV4-3	CASSHQMTGMNTEAFF
TRBJ1-2	TRBV5-8	CASSLRGNYGYTF
TRBJ1-2	TRBV6-4	CASSESPRGGHGYTF
TRBJ1-2	TRBV7-6	CASSLTWGYTF
TRBJ2-1	TRBV7-2	CASSLSYTSSYNEQFF
TRBJ1-2	TRBV28	CASSLHGGGYGYTF
TRBJ2-7	TRBV11-3	CASSLVRAPGIRREQYF
TRBJ2-1	TRBV11-2	CASSPAAGGHEQFF
TRBJ1-2	TRBV7-8	CASSPGTPGYTF
TRBJ1-3	TRBV3-1/TRBV3-2	CVDRGNSGNTIYF
TRBJ1-2	TRBV12-3/TRBV12-4	CASRRDIYGYTF
TRBJ1-4	TRBV5-8	CASSGQGVQTTNEKLFF
TRBJ2-5	TRBV6-2/TRBV6-3	CASSYSAQAVGAQYF
TRBJ2-3	TRBV3-1/TRBV3-2	CASRASGSRTDTQYF
TRBJ2-7	TRBV7-9	CASSSGTRNYEQYF
TRBJ1-2	TRBV18	CASSPPGTGYGYTF
TRBJ1-2	TRBV6-2/TRBV6-3	CASSYGQSYGYTF
TRBJ2-7	TRBV5-1	CASSLGPTGAYEQYF
TRBJ2-1	TRBV5-1	CASRPERGSYNEQFF
TRBJ2-7	TRBV5-5	CASSFSAEQYF
TRBJ2-7	TRBV3-1/TRBV3-2	CASGLGYEQYF
TRBJ2-2	TRBV19	CASSPFSEGMNTGELFF
TRBJ1-3	TRBV7-6	CASSLQFGSGNTIYF
TRBJ1-3	TRBV21-1	CASSKVSQLMSSGNTIYF
TRBJ1-3	TRBV13	CASSLGRGEGNTIYF
TRBJ1-2	TRBV2	CASSVGQGGYGYTF
TRBJ1-5	TRBV6-1	CASSDTGDQPQHF
TRBJ2-1	TRBV7-9	CASSLASRGPFF
TRBJ2-7	TRBV7-2	CASSPTGSSYEQYF
TRBJ1-1	TRBV5-1	CASSSGRSDVDTEAFF